Presented here are 9 T cell receptor beta chains from one specimen sequenced in a study of T cell responses to AZD1222 COVID-19 vaccine. Clones were read by immunoSEQ multiplex PCR, and TCRdb kept only the in-frame ones, dropping some. The sample has 150,000 to 200,000 clones, approximately 94% seen once. The sample here was peripheral blood, taken 28 days after the second AZD1222 dose. The receptors here all came from an adult who received the AZD1222 COVID-19 vaccine.

The V gene is TRBV6-5, the J gene TRBJ1-5; D is possibly TRBD1 (6 bases). Germline V gene data show CDR1 as MNHEY and CDR2 as SVGAGI. This CDR3 is built from 15 residues. Trimming took off 0 bases at V and 1 base at J, with 7 bases between the two ends. CDR3 sequence: CASSYSGGSNQPQHF. The CDR3 DNA sequence: TGTGCCAGCAGTTACTCGGGGGGCAGCAATCAGCCCCAGCATTTT.

This chain connects TRBV15 to TRBJ1-1; D is undetermined. This CDR3 comprises 15 residues. Germline CDR1 LNHNV, CDR2 YYDKDF (reference sequence). V lost 0 bases to trimming and J lost 11 bases, with 19 bases between them. The CDR3 DNA follows: TGTGCCACCAGCAGAGATCGGCATCCTGGGCTGGGGGCTTTCTTT. This sequence encodes CATSRDRHPGLGAFF. Drawing the rest from reference TRBV15 and TRBJ1-1, the complete variable domain is DAMVIQNPRYQVTQFGKPVTLSCSQTLNHNVMYWYQQKSSQAPKLLFHYYDKDFNNEADTPDNFQSRRPNTSFCFLDIRSPGLGDTAMYLCATSRDRHPGLGAFFGQGTRLTVV.

Points on this clone: This same CDR3 is encoded by further DNA sequences in the sample. The chain combines TRBV27 with TRBJ2-3, with D unclear. The CDR3 sequence is 13 residues long. The V and J ends lost 0 bases and 0 bases respectively, with 1 base between them. CDR1 MNHEY and CDR2 SMNVEV come from the germline V gene (reference sequence). The CDR3 sequence is CASSLSSTDTQYF. DNA for the CDR3: TGTGCCAGCAGTTTATCAAGCACAGATACGCAGTATTTT.

The chain recombines TRBV13 with TRBJ2-1; 10 positions match TRBD1. Germline CDR1 reads PRHDT; CDR2 reads FYEKMQ (reference sequence). The CDR3 runs to 24 residues. Trimming removed 1 base from V and 7 bases from J; junction bases left unmatched: 31. CDR3 in DNA: TGTGCCAGCAGCTTAGTAGTGCCTCCTCTCTCGACAGGGGGCAAGCGGGAGCCCCCTAATGAGCAGTTCTTC. Amino acid sequence: CASSLVVPPLSTGGKREPPNEQFF.

The V gene is TRBV18, the J gene TRBJ2-1; 7 bases are a match to TRBD2. The CDR3 sequence is 16 residues long. CDR1 and CDR2 from the germline V gene are KGHSH and LQKENI. Germline trimming cut 3 bases from V and 3 bases from J; bases unmatched to any gene: 8. The CDR3 spells CASSPGSSGIYNEQFF. CDR3 in DNA: TGTGCCAGCTCACCTGGGTCCAGCGGGATCTACAATGAGCAGTTCTTC.

This chain connects TRBV11-2 to TRBJ2-5; TRBD2 matches at 13 bases. In germline, CDR1 is SGHAT, CDR2 FQNNGV. Losses at the gene ends were 3 bases for V and 4 bases for J; bases not matched to a gene: 5. This CDR3 has 16 amino acids. CDR3 protein: CASSFGLAGVRETQYF. DNA for the CDR3: TGTGCCAGCAGCTTCGGACTAGCGGGAGTCAGAGAGACCCAGTACTTC.

V gene TRBV20-1 combines with J gene TRBJ2-7; 7 positions match TRBD1. Germline loops: CDR1 DFQATT, CDR2 SNEGSKA (reference sequence). With 3 bases clipped from V and 5 bases from J, the junction kept 7 bases outside the gene matches. This CDR3 spans 13 amino acids. The CDR3 loop is CSASLTGQDEQYF. The CDR3 region has the DNA TGCAGTGCTAGTTTGACAGGGCAGGACGAGCAGTACTTC.

The J gene is TRBJ1-1, the V gene TRBV30; D gene unclear. CDR1 and CDR2 (germline): GTSNPN, SVGIG (reference sequence). The V and J ends lost 0 bases and 5 bases respectively, with 13 bases between them. The CDR3 spans 14 residues. CDR3 DNA sequence: TGTGCCTGGAGTGTCTTGTTTCCGGGGACTGAAGCTTTCTTT. Its translation is CAWSVLFPGTEAFF.

V is TRBV13 and J is TRBJ2-2, with D perhaps matching TRBD2 (6 bases). The germline gives CDR1 PRHDT, CDR2 FYEKMQ (reference sequence). Trimming shortened V by 3 bases and J by 4 bases, and 9 bases separated the two germline ends. CDR3 length equals 14 residues. For the CDR3, the DNA is TGTGCCAGCAGCTTCTCGGGACTCACCGGGGAGCTGTTTTTT. Protein sequence: CASSFSGLTGELFF.